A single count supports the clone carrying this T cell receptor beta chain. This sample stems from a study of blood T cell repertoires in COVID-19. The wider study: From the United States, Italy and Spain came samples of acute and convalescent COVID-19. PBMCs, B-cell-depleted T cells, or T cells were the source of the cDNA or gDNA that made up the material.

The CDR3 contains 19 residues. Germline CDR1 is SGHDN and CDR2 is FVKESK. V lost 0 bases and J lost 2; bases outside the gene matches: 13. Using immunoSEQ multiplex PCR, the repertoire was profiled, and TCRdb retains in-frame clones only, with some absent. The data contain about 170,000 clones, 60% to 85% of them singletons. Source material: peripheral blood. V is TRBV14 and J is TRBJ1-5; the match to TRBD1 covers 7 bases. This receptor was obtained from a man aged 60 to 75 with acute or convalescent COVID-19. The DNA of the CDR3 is TGTGCCAGCAGCCAAGAGGGTGAAAAAGGGGGCAGGGGCAATCAGCCCCAGCATTTT. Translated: CASSQEGEKGGRGNQPQHF.